This T cell receptor (beta chain) originates from a study of OX40 agonist ivuxolimab in advanced cancers. The CDR3 runs to 12 residues. Germline V lookup: CDR1 MNHEY, CDR2 SVGAGI. V was trimmed by 6 bases and J by 6 bases, leaving 11 bases between them. Produced via immunoSEQ multiplex PCR; TCRdb's table is partial and in-frame only. This table holds 73,000 or so clones, roughly 80% found once. V is TRBV6-5 and J is TRBJ1-1, with D maybe TRBD1 (5 bases). The source of this sequence is an adult with an advanced solid tumor such as melanoma, head and neck, liver or kidney cancer. The sample was CD4+ or CD8+ T cells sorted from blood, taken in a trial of the OX40 agonist ivuxolimab. The CDR3 here is CASRRGWAEAFF. CDR3 DNA sequence: TGTGCCAGCAGGAGGGGATGGGCTGAAGCTTTCTTT.